This section outlines one T cell receptor (beta chain) sequence together with its context. This specimen comes from a study of blood T cell repertoires in COVID-19. At the level of the study: Nucleic acid was either cDNA or gDNA, and it came from T cells, B-cell-depleted T cells, or PBMCs.

In the original workflow: Amplification of reference gene primers provided the estimated nucleated cell counts. Profiled with immunoSEQ multiplex PCR; TCRdb holds only in-frame clones, not every one. D and trimming come from the DNA, and the V and J calls and clone size come from that table. The data contain hundreds of thousands of clones, over 80% of them singletons. Germline V gives CDR1 SGHNT, CDR2 YYREEE (reference sequence). The CDR3 is 16 residues long. Losses at the gene ends were 4 bases for V and 2 bases for J; bases not matched to a gene: 7. The receptor comes from a woman between 45 and 65 years old with COVID-19, enrolled during active disease. The J gene is TRBJ2-1, the V gene TRBV5-4; 9 positions match TRBD1. Sequencing used peripheral blood. The chain's CDR3 is CASSASGTGPYNEQFF. The CDR3, as DNA: TGTGCCAGCAGCGCCTCCGGGACAGGGCCCTACAATGAGCAGTTCTTC.